These 29 T cell receptor beta chains share one sample of origin, sequenced in a study of beta chain features in type 1 diabetes. TCRB transcripts that were expressed got sequenced, as all of the isolated RNA had been reverse transcribed. Data came from immunoSEQ multiplex PCR; TCRdb stores just in-frame clones and leaves some out. In the table there are roughly 140,000 clones, roughly 8% of which are singletons. Sequenced input: central memory CD4+ T cells from blood. These receptors were obtained from a man aged 18 to 30 in good health.

This clone occurred a few times. The chain recombines TRBV7-2 with TRBJ2-2; 11 bases agree with TRBD2. The V and J ends lost 3 bases and 2 bases, in that order; junction bases with no gene match: 2. CDR3 size: 16 residues. Per germline, CDR1 SGHTA and CDR2 FQGNSA. This chain's CDR3 is CASSFLAGGNTGELFF. DNA for the CDR3: TGTGCCAGCAGCTTTCTAGCGGGGGGAAACACCGGGGAGCTGTTTTTT.

This chain connects TRBV11-2 to TRBJ1-1; D might be TRBD1 (5 bases). Germline V lookup: CDR1 SGHAT, CDR2 FQNNGV. The CDR3 extends over 12 amino acids. The V gene lost 3 bases and the J gene lost 9 bases, with 11 bases spanning the gap. The CDR3: CASSFPGRQAFF. DNA for the CDR3: TGTGCCAGCAGCTTTCCAGGGCGGCAAGCTTTCTTT.

This chain uses TRBV14 with TRBJ1-6, with 8 positions matching TRBD1. This CDR3 has 15 amino acids. The junction had 7 bases not matched to a gene; V was cut back by 2 bases and J by 10 bases. Germline values: CDR1 SGHDN, CDR2 FVKESK. The CDR3 is CASSQFQGAESPLHF. Here the CDR3 DNA reads TGTGCCAGCAGCCAATTTCAGGGGGCGGAATCACCCCTCCACTTT.

The rearrangement joins TRBV7-2 to TRBJ1-4, with D uncertain. The V gene lost 5 bases and the J gene lost 4 bases, with 14 bases spanning the gap. Germline lookup yields CDR1 SGHTA and CDR2 FQGNSA. The CDR3 consists of 15 residues. The CDR3 bases are TGTGCCAGCAGCAGAGGAGACGGAATTAATGAAAAACTGTTTTTT. This codes for CASSRGDGINEKLFF.

V gene TRBV9 combines with J gene TRBJ2-5; tentatively, D is TRBD2 (6 bases). CDR3 length: 15 amino acids. V lost 0 bases, J lost 3 bases, and 12 bases lay in between. Germline V gene data show CDR1 as SGDLS and CDR2 as YYNGEE. The CDR3 DNA follows: TGTGCCAGCAGCGTAGCTTCGACTAGAGAAGAGACCCAGTACTTC. It translates to CASSVASTREETQYF.

For this clone: Relative to the germline gene, one junction end is altered; a read error may explain this. V usage is TRBV23-1 and J usage is TRBJ2-7; 10 bases align to TRBD1. TRBV23-1 belongs to the ORF category, with a function that is uncertain. This CDR3 has 15 amino acids. The CDR3 region is CASSQYWTGGYEQYF. CDR3 nucleotides: TGCGCCAGCAGCCAATACTGGACAGGGGGGTACGAGCAGTACTTC.

This chain joins TRBV7-9 and TRBJ1-2, with 8 bases identical to TRBD1. The CDR3 covers 14 residues. V gave up 2 bases and J gave up 3 bases; unmatched junction bases: 2. Germline V CDR1 and CDR2: SEHNR, FQNEAQ (reference sequence). The CDR3 is CASSLTGGDYGYTF. The CDR3 nucleotides are TGTGCCAGCAGCTTAACAGGGGGGGACTATGGCTACACCTTC.

The table lists this clone with many counts. The chain links TRBV4-3 to TRBJ2-6, with D unclear. This CDR3 is built from 15 residues. V lost 0 bases, J lost 5 bases, and 8 bases lay in between. The germline V gene has CDR1 LGHNA and CDR2 YSLEER. In nucleotides, the CDR3 is TGCGCCAGCAGCCAAGAATTGGGCAGGGCCAACGTCCTGACTTTC. Its protein is CASSQELGRANVLTF.

This clone occurred a few times. The J gene is TRBJ2-1, the V gene TRBV7-2; 10 positions match TRBD1. V shed 4 bases and J 5 bases; nucleotides not matched to a gene: 5. The CDR3 covers 15 residues. Germline V gene data show CDR1 as SGHTA and CDR2 as FQGNSA. In nucleotides, the CDR3 is TGTGCCAGCAGCTCAAGACAGGGGGCCCACAATGAGCAGTTCTTC. Encoded protein: CASSSRQGAHNEQFF.

The chain couples TRBV27 to TRBJ2-3; possibly TRBD1 for D (6 bases). Germline CDR1 is MNHEY and CDR2 is SMNVEV (reference sequence). CDR3 length: 13 amino acids. V was clipped by 11 bases and J by 2 bases, with 14 bases between them. The CDR3 region is CAASGGHTDTQYF. The CDR3 DNA sequence: TGTGCCGCCAGTGGGGGACACACAGATACGCAGTATTTT.

This clone has just a few counts. The J gene is TRBJ2-5, the V gene TRBV30, with 9 bases matching TRBD2. The J call is doubtful: the DNA matches TRBJ2-7 better. Germline lookup yields CDR1 GTSNPN and CDR2 SVGIG (reference sequence). The CDR3 extends over 16 amino acids. CDR3 nucleotide sequence: TGTGCCTGGAACAAAAAAAGCGGGGGGAGCTCCTACGAGCAGTACTTC. It codes for CAWNKKSGGSSYEQYF.

This clone showed up just a few times. This chain connects TRBV7-2 to TRBJ2-5; D is unresolved. V was pared by 5 bases and J by 4 bases, with 8 bases between. Germline V lookup: CDR1 SGHTA, CDR2 FQGNSA. The CDR3 is 12 residues long. CDR3 protein: CASSLFGETQYF. The CDR3 bases are TGTGCCAGCAGCCTCTTCGGAGAGACCCAGTACTTC.

The J gene is TRBJ2-5, the V gene TRBV4-2; 8 bases align to TRBD2. CDR3 length equals 14 residues. Unmatched junction bases numbered 5, after V lost 3 bases and J lost 5 bases. The germline V gene has CDR1 LGHNA and CDR2 YNFKEQ. CDR3 sequence reads: CASSHGTSRETQYF. CDR3 nucleotides: TGTGCCAGCAGCCATGGGACTAGTCGGGAGACCCAGTACTTC.

This clone was counted at least ten times. V gene TRBV28 combines with J gene TRBJ1-5; 9 positions match TRBD1. The V gene's germline CDR1 is MDHEN and CDR2 SYDVKM. V dropped 5 bases and J dropped 1; count of bases not matched to a gene: 9. This CDR3 has 17 residues. This CDR3 reads CASSGKGQGQSNQPQHF. CDR3 nucleotides: TGTGCCAGCAGTGGGAAAGGACAGGGGCAAAGCAATCAGCCCCAGCATTTT. The variable domain in full, completed from reference TRBV28 and TRBJ1-5, reads DVKVTQSSRYLVKRTGEKVFLECVQDMDHENMFWYRQDPGLGLRLIYFSYDVKMKEKGDIPEGYSVSREKKERFSLILESASTNQTSMYLCASSGKGQGQSNQPQHFGDGTRLSIL.

This clone has more than one count but fewer than ten. The rearrangement links TRBV11-2 to TRBJ2-7; 8 bases fit TRBD2. Per the germline V gene, CDR1 is SGHAT and CDR2 is FQNNGV. The CDR3 is 17 residues long. V was pared by 2 bases and J by 0 bases, with 9 bases of the junction left unmatched. CDR3 region: CASSLISSGGSSYEQYF. The CDR3 coding sequence is TGTGCCAGCAGCTTAATAAGCAGCGGGGGAAGCTCCTACGAGCAGTACTTC.

The chain is built from TRBV27 and TRBJ1-6; D remains ambiguous. The V gene's germline CDR1 is MNHEY and CDR2 SMNVEV (reference sequence). The ends were cut back, 2 bases at V and 7 bases at J, with 9 bases in the middle. This CDR3 region has 14 residues. In DNA, the CDR3 is TGTGCCAGCAGTTTACAGGCGCCAAATTCACCCCTCCACTTT. Translating it yields CASSLQAPNSPLHF.

This sequence joins TRBV11-3 and TRBJ2-1; 9 bases fit TRBD1. Germline V CDR1 and CDR2: SGHNT, YENEEA. CDR3 length: 16 residues. J was trimmed by 4 bases and V by 2 bases; bases with no gene match: 6. CDR3 DNA sequence: TGTGCCAGCAGCTTAATGGGACAGGGAATATACAATGAGCAGTTCTTC. It translates to CASSLMGQGIYNEQFF.

The chain is built from TRBV4-2 and TRBJ1-6, with D perhaps matching TRBD1 (5 bases). Trimming took 5 bases from V and 6 from J, leaving 11 bases between them. CDR1 LGHNA and CDR2 YNFKEQ come from the germline V gene. This CDR3 contains 14 residues. The CDR3 protein is CASSWTRANSPLHF. The DNA of the CDR3 is TGTGCCAGCAGCTGGACACGGGCTAATTCACCCCTCCACTTT.

This chain uses TRBV7-9 with TRBJ2-7; D possibly corresponds to TRBD2 (6 bases). The CDR3 extends over 14 amino acids. The germline V gene encodes CDR1 SEHNR and CDR2 FQNEAQ (reference sequence). V was trimmed by 6 bases and J by 6 bases, leaving 18 bases between them. The CDR3 is CASSSGGVGAEQYF. CDR3 DNA: TGTGCCAGCAGTTCAGGCGGGGTAGGCGCCGAGCAGTACTTC.

The rearrangement uses TRBV11-3 and TRBJ2-5, with 11 bases identical to TRBD2. V lost 0 bases, J lost 9 bases, and 18 bases stayed unmatched. CDR1 and CDR2 (germline): SGHNT, YENEEA. This CDR3 has 19 amino acids. CDR3 loop: CASSLEAPLSGGAGSAQYF. The CDR3 DNA reads as TGTGCCAGCAGCTTAGAAGCCCCCCTTAGCGGGGGGGCCGGGAGCGCCCAGTACTTC.

This clone was counted a few times. The J gene is TRBJ2-1, the V gene TRBV5-1, with D maybe TRBD1 (5 bases). The CDR3 sequence is 20 residues long. Germline CDR1 SGHRS, CDR2 YFSETQ. Trimming cost V 1 base and J 3 bases, with 26 bases left between them. The CDR3 sequence is CASSLPQQGFSRPNYNEQFF. Written as DNA, the CDR3 is TGCGCCAGCAGCTTGCCGCAGCAGGGTTTTTCCAGACCTAACTACAATGAGCAGTTCTTC.

This clone has a handful of counts. The rearrangement links TRBV28 to TRBJ2-5; D not resolved. Germline values: CDR1 MDHEN, CDR2 SYDVKM. This CDR3 is 13 amino acids long. V gave up 8 bases and J gave up 5 bases, with 15 bases separating them. The chain's CDR3 is CASHDSISETQYF. CDR3 DNA sequence: TGTGCCAGCCATGACTCGATTTCGGAGACCCAGTACTTC.

This clone has just a few counts. The chain has TRBV2 and TRBJ2-7; D perhaps matches TRBD2 (5 bases). In germline, CDR1 is SNHLY, CDR2 FYNNEI. The CDR3 totals 13 residues. The V end was cut by 0 bases, the J end by 3 bases, with 6 bases between. Here the CDR3 DNA reads TGTGCCAGCAGTGAAGCCGGGATCTACGAGCAGTACTTC. It is translated as CASSEAGIYEQYF.

This clone was detected only once. V gene TRBV19 combines with J gene TRBJ2-5; perhaps TRBD1 as D (6 bases). V lost 1 base, J lost 5 bases, and 8 bases lay in between. The CDR3 sequence is 13 residues long. Germline-derived CDR1 and CDR2 are LNHDA and SQIVND (reference sequence). The CDR3 nucleotides are TGTGCCAGTAGTATAGGTCAGGGGGAGACCCAGTACTTC. It translates to CASSIGQGETQYF.

This clone appeared a few times. This chain uses TRBV28 with TRBJ2-7; no reliable D call. This CDR3 comprises 14 residues. The V end lost 5 bases, the J end lost 3 bases, and 14 bases lay between the germline ends. Looked up from germline, CDR1 is MDHEN and CDR2 is SYDVKM. The CDR3 nucleotides are TGTGCCAGCAGTCCTCCTCAGATTCGCTACGAGCAGTACTTC. Translating gives CASSPPQIRYEQYF.

This clone has a handful of counts. The V call is TRBV11-2, the J call TRBJ2-3; TRBD2 agrees at 15 bases. Germline V lookup: CDR1 SGHAT, CDR2 FQNNGV. The CDR3 has 16 residues. The V gene end was trimmed by 6 bases and the J gene end by 7 bases; junction bases not matched to a gene: 8. CDR3 coding DNA: TGTGCCAGCAGGGATCCCGGACTAGCGGGGGGGAATACGCAGTATTTT. As protein: CASRDPGLAGGNTQYF.

V gene TRBV9 combines with J gene TRBJ2-2, with a tentative D call TRBD1 (6 bases). The CDR3 is made up of 15 amino acids. The germline V gene encodes CDR1 SGDLS and CDR2 YYNGEE. V lost 0 bases to trimming and J lost 5 bases, with 11 bases between them. This CDR3 is CASSVAGQGTGELFF. The CDR3 DNA is TGTGCCAGCAGCGTAGCGGGACAAGGAACCGGGGAGCTGTTTTTT.

A few counts support this clone. The chain recombines TRBV9 with TRBJ1-1; D might be TRBD1 (5 bases). The germline CDR1 and CDR2 sequences are SGDLS and YYNGEE. Trimming shortened V by 0 bases and J by 6 bases, and 9 bases separated the two germline ends. The CDR3 length is 13 residues. The CDR3 region is CASSVAGGAEAFF. In DNA form, the CDR3 reads TGTGCCAGCAGCGTAGCGGGGGGGGCTGAAGCTTTCTTT.

The rearrangement links TRBV7-6 to TRBJ2-5, with 9 bases fitting TRBD2. Germline lookup yields CDR1 SGHVS and CDR2 FNYEAQ. The CDR3 is made up of 15 amino acids. The V segment lost 1 base and the J segment 7 bases; nucleotides outside the gene matches: 7. The CDR3, as DNA: TGTGCCAGCAGCTTAGGGGGAGCGGGGGGTGCGACCCAGTACTTC. Translated, it gives CASSLGGAGGATQYF.